What follows is one T cell receptor (beta chain) and its context. The antigen remains unidentified. The data were obtained in a study of T cell repertoires in cytomegalovirus infection. TCRdb re-derived calls from the reads in MiXCR, one entry per CDR3 protein. The sample has over 45,000 distinct CDR3 sequences, 20% to 25% seen once. The CDR3 is made up of 15 amino acids. The germline V gene has CDR1 SGHAT and CDR2 FQNNGV. After removal of 7 bases from V and 0 bases from J, the junction contained 7 bases not matched to a gene. The sequencing here drew on CD8+ T cells from cultured PBMCs, taken from culture after CMV antigen stimulation. V usage is TRBV11-2 and J usage is TRBJ2-3, with 7 positions matching TRBD2. The sequence derives from a human donor in good health (CMV status not recorded). Some clones in this sample may be carry-over from other donors' samples. DNA of the CDR3: TGTGCCAGCATTCAACGGGGACTAAGCACAGATACGCAGTATTTT. As protein: CASIQRGLSTDTQYF.